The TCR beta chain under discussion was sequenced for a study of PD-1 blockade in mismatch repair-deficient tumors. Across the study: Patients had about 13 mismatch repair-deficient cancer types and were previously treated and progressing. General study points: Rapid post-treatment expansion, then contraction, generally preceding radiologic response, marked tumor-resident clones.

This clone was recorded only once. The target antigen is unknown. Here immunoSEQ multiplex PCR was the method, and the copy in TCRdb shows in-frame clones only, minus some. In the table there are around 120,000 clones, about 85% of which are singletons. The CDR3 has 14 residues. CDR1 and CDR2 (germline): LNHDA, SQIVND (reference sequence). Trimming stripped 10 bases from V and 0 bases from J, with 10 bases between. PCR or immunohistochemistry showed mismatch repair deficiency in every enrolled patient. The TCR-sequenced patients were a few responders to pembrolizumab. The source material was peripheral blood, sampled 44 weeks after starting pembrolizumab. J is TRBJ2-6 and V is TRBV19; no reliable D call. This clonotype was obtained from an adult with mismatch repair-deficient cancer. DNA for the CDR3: TGTGCCACCCGAACCAGCTCTGGGGCCAACGTCCTGACTTTC. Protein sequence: CATRTSSGANVLTF.